This T cell receptor (beta chain) was obtained from a study of cytomegalovirus exposure and HLA in healthy donors. Repertoires were generated with immunoSEQ multiplex PCR, while TCRdb's copy carries only in-frame clones and drops some. The sample records 190,000 or so clones, about 80% being singletons. Study findings and constraints: Despite most TCR sequences being rare, some public TCRs occurred in many donors. The classifier reportedly diagnosed cytomegalovirus status with high specificity and sensitivity.

The CDR3 has 14 amino acids. Germline CDR1 is MNHNY and CDR2 is SVGAGI (reference sequence). Trimming cost V 0 bases and J 3 bases, with 9 bases left between them. Turning to this clone: The antigen remains undetermined.

The sample taken for sequencing was PBMCs. This receptor was obtained from a woman younger than 30 in good health and CMV-seropositive. V is TRBV6-6 and J is TRBJ2-7, with a tentative D call TRBD2 (6 bases). The CDR3 DNA follows: TGTGCCAGCAGTTACTCGATGGAGGGCTACGAGCAGTACTTC. Translating it yields CASSYSMEGYEQYF.